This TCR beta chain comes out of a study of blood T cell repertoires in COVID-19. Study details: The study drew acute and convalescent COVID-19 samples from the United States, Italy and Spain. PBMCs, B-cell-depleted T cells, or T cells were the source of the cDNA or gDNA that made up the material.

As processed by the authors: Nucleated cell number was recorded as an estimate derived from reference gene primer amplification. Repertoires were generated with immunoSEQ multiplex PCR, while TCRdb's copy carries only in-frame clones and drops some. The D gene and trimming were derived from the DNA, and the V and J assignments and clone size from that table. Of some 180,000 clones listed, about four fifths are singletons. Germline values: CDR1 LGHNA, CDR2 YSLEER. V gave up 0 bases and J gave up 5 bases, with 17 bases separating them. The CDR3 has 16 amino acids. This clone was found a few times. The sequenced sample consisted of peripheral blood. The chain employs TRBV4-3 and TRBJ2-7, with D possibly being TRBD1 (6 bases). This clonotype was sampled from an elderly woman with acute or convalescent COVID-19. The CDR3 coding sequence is TGCGCCAGCAGCCAAGATCACTCAGGGGCAGGGGACGAGCAGTACTTC. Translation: CASSQDHSGAGDEQYF.